This T cell receptor (beta chain) appears in the sequencing data of a study of T cells after yellow fever vaccination. TCRdb re-derived calls from the 5' RACE reads in MiXCR, one entry per CDR3 protein. Of about 350,000 distinct CDR3 sequences listed, about 7.8% are singletons. Germline assignment: CDR1 SGHRS and CDR2 YFSETQ. The CDR3 covers 15 residues. Trimming removed 0 bases from V and 4 bases from J, with 11 bases in between. This clonotype came up a few times. The gene calls are TRBV5-1 and TRBJ2-1; TRBD2 might be the D (6 bases). The sequence was obtained from a man aged 18 to 29 who received the YFV17D yellow fever vaccine. The sample was PBMCs, taken about 41 days after the first yellow fever vaccination. The CDR3 here is CASSLEGAGYNEQFF. DNA for the CDR3: TGCGCCAGCAGCTTGGAGGGTGCGGGGTACAATGAGCAGTTCTTC. Together with reference TRBV5-1 and TRBJ2-1, the CDR3 gives the full variable domain: KAGVTQTPRYLIKTRGQQVTLSCSPISGHRSVSWYQQTPGQGLQFLFEYFSETQRNKGNFPGRFSGRQFSNSRSEMNVSTLELGDSALYLCASSLEGAGYNEQFFGPGTRLTVL.